This T cell receptor beta chain was sequenced during a study of memory CD4+ T cells and cytomegalovirus serostatus. A note on this clone: Its antigen remains unknown.

Single viable CD3+CD4+CD8-CD45RO+ cells were sorted as the memory CD4+ T cells. The study, taken as a whole, reports: Each of approximately 73 CMV-associated TCRbeta sequences occurred in one to five individuals.

The method was immunoSEQ multiplex PCR; TCRdb's version includes in-frame clones alone and lacks a portion of them. This table holds around 54,000 clones, around 78% found once. This sequence originates from an adult in good health and CMV-seronegative. The specimen sequenced was memory CD4+ T cells from blood.

The chain's CDR3 is CSVELYNEQFF. DNA of the CDR3: TGCAGCGTTGAACTTTACAATGAGCAGTTCTTC. The chain recombines TRBV29-1 with TRBJ2-1; no reliable D call. The germline V gene has CDR1 SQVTM and CDR2 ANQGSEA. With 2 bases removed from V and 4 bases from J, the gap between germline ends came to 3 bases. CDR3 size: 11 residues.